A selection of T cell receptor beta chains follows, all from one sample in a study of shared clonotypes between healthy human individuals. Only in-frame clones appear in the TCRdb table, and some are missing; sequencing was by immunoSEQ multiplex PCR. The sample yields roughly 550,000 clones, about 95% seen once. The source material was naive CD8+ T cells sorted from blood. The receptors here all came from a woman aged 25 to 39 in good health. The CDR3 runs from the conserved cysteine through the conserved F or W. Each record gives: D gene, J gene, V gene, clone size, CDR3 length, CDR3 DNA, CDR3 protein. A D gene is named only where the DNA matches it firmly. Size values are once, few and many counts, or a class for expanded clones, and some rows have none.

>NA|TRBJ2-5|TRBV9|NA|13
TGTGCCAGCAGGGGACTCGTCCAAGAGACCCAGTACTTC
CASRGLVQETQYF
>NA|TRBJ2-3|TRBV19|NA|13
TGTGCCAGTAGTATCGGAGGAACAGATACGCAGTATTTT
CASSIGGTDTQYF
>NA|TRBJ2-4|TRBV7-9|NA|14
TGTGCCAGCAGCCCACAGCTCAGGGGGGACATTCAGTACTTC
CASSPQLRGDIQYF
>NA|TRBJ1-3|TRBV9|NA|17
TGTGCCAGCAGCCCCAATCAAGGACGGACCTCTGGAAACACCATATATTTT
CASSPNQGRTSGNTIYF
>NA|TRBJ1-2|TRBV27|few|14
TGTGCCAGCACCACGGGGACAACGAACAGAGGCTACACCTTC
CASTTGTTNRGYTF
>TRBD2|TRBJ2-1|TRBV19|NA|14
TGTGCCACCATGAGGACTAGTGTTCCCCATGAGCAGTTCTTC
CATMRTSVPHEQFF
>TRBD2|TRBJ2-7|TRBV4-1|few|15
TGCGCCAGCAGCCCCGCTAGCGGGAGGGCATACGAGCAGTACTTC
CASSPASGRAYEQYF
>NA|TRBJ2-5|TRBV4-1|NA|16
TGCGCCAGCAGCCAGGCCTCTACAGGTTCCTTAGAGACCCAGTACTTC
CASSQASTGSLETQYF
>NA|TRBJ1-2|TRBV5-8|NA|13
TGTGCCAGCAGCTCGGGCGGCCCGGGTGGCTACACCTTC
CASSSGGPGGYTF
>TRBD1|TRBJ2-1|TRBV5-1|NA|15
TGCGCCAGCAGCTTCCCGGGACAGGGTACGTATGAGCAGTTCTTC
CASSFPGQGTYEQFF
>NA|TRBJ2-1|TRBV9|NA|16
TGTGCCAGCAGCACCCGGGACCTGAGCTCCTACAATGAGCAGTTCTTC
CASSTRDLSSYNEQFF
>TRBD1|TRBJ1-5|TRBV7-8|once|20
TGTGCCAGCAGCTATGGTGGCGGGTGGGGGCTGACAGGGAGCAATCAGCCCCAGCATTTT
CASSYGGGWGLTGSNQPQHF
>NA|TRBJ1-2|TRBV5-8|NA|13
TGTGCCAGCAGCTCAGAGGGGGGCTACGGCTACACCTTC
CASSSEGGYGYTF
>TRBD1|TRBJ2-1|TRBV13|NA|16
TGTGCCAGCAGCGCCCGACAGGGGATCTCCTACAATGAGCAGTTCTTC
CASSARQGISYNEQFF
>NA|TRBJ2-7|TRBV5-1|NA|13
TGCGCCAGCAGCTGGGTCCCGCACTACGAGCAGTACTTC
CASSWVPHYEQYF
>NA|TRBJ2-7|TRBV27|NA|12
TGTGCCAGCAGTTCTACATCTTACGAGCAGTACTTC
CASSSTSYEQYF
>NA|TRBJ2-7|TRBV20-1|NA|11
TGCAGTGCTAGGATAGACAGGGAGCAGTACTTC
CSARIDREQYF
>TRBD2|TRBJ2-3|TRBV19|once|20
TGTGCCAGTAGTGACAGGACTAGCGGGAGGCCTCCGACGTACACAGATACGCAGTATTTT
CASSDRTSGRPPTYTDTQYF
>NA|TRBJ2-1|TRBV7-8|NA|15
TGTGCCAGCAGCTTAGGCAGGGGATACTACAATGAGCAGTTCTTC
CASSLGRGYYNEQFF
>NA|TRBJ2-7|TRBV15|NA|18
TGTGCCACCAGCAGAGATTGGTTTAGCGGACCCATTACTGACGAGCAGTACTTC
CATSRDWFSGPITDEQYF
>NA|TRBJ1-5|TRBV6-5|few|14
TGTGCCAGCAGCCAGGGAGCTAGCAATCAGCCCCAGCATTTT
CASSQGASNQPQHF
>NA|TRBJ1-1|TRBV5-1|NA|16
TGCGCCAGCAGCTTGGTGGAGGCCAAGTTGAGCACTGAAGCTTTCTTT
CASSLVEAKLSTEAFF
>NA|TRBJ2-1|TRBV28|NA|16
TGTGCCAGCAGTTTATGGGGGCAGGGACCCTACAATGAGCAGTTCTTC
CASSLWGQGPYNEQFF
>NA|TRBJ2-1|TRBV2|once|17
TGTGCCAGCAGTGATTCGGCGGTGGTTCGGCCCCAGAATGAGCAGTTCTTC
CASSDSAVVRPQNEQFF
>TRBD1|TRBJ2-5|TRBV28|NA|14
TGTGCCAGCAGTTCTTACAGGGGGCAAGAGACCCAGTACTTC
CASSSYRGQETQYF
>TRBD1|TRBJ1-1|TRBV29-1|NA|10
TGCAGCGCTACGACAGGGGAAGCTTTCTTT
CSATTGEAFF
>NA|TRBJ1-4|TRBV5-6|NA|17
TGTGCCAGCAGCTTGGCCCCCTATGAGGAACTTAATGAAAAACTGTTTTTT
CASSLAPYEELNEKLFF
>TRBD2|TRBJ2-3|TRBV7-9|NA|19
TGTGCCAGCAGCTTGTCAGCGGGAGGGCCGGTGGGCTTGGCAGATACGCAGTATTTT
CASSLSAGGPVGLADTQYF
>TRBD2|TRBJ2-3|TRBV28|NA|15
TGTGCCAGCGAATCGGGAGGGGCTAGCACAGATACGCAGTATTTT
CASESGGASTDTQYF
>NA|TRBJ2-2|TRBV19|NA|14
TGTGCCAGTAGAAGGGGATCGGGCACCGGGGAGCTGTTTTTT
CASRRGSGTGELFF
>TRBD1|TRBJ1-3|TRBV27|NA|15
TGTGCCAGCAGTTTAACAGGGGGCTCTGGAAACACCATATATTTT
CASSLTGGSGNTIYF
>NA|TRBJ2-7|TRBV6-5|NA|11
TGTGCCAGCGGCGGACCCTACGAGCAGTACTTC
CASGGPYEQYF
>NA|TRBJ2-1|TRBV19|NA|13
TGTGCCAGTAGTATAGGCCAGCACAATGAGCAGTTCTTC
CASSIGQHNEQFF
>TRBD1|TRBJ1-5|TRBV4-1|once|16
TGCGCCAGCAGCCCCCGGACAGGGCAGAGCAATCAGCCCCAGCATTTT
CASSPRTGQSNQPQHF
>NA|TRBJ2-4|TRBV6-1|NA|11
TGTGCCAGCGGGACCAGGGTGATTCAGTACTTC
CASGTRVIQYF
>NA|TRBJ2-3|TRBV10-2|once|13
TGCGCCAGCAGTGAGACGGGTCATGATACGCAGTATTTT
CASSETGHDTQYF
>TRBD1|TRBJ1-2|TRBV9|NA|15
TGTGCCAGCAGCGGGTGGACAGGGGCTAACTATGGCTACACCTTC
CASSGWTGANYGYTF
>TRBD1|TRBJ2-7|TRBV27|NA|13
TGTGCCAGCGCCTACGGACAGGGGTACGAGCAGTACTTC
CASAYGQGYEQYF
>TRBD2|TRBJ2-3|TRBV2|once|17
TGTGCCAGCAGTGAGAGTCGGCTAGCGGGCCCCACAGATACGCAGTATTTT
CASSESRLAGPTDTQYF
>TRBD2|TRBJ2-7|TRBV9|NA|16
TGTGCCAGCAGCCGAGATGGACTAGCGGTTTCCTACGAGCAGTACTTC
CASSRDGLAVSYEQYF
>NA|TRBJ1-2|TRBV29-1|NA|13
TGCAGCGTTGGGTGGGCAGGGCAGTATGGCTACACCTTC
CSVGWAGQYGYTF
>NA|TRBJ1-4|TRBV20-1|NA|11
TGCAGTGGACGGGTTAATGAAAAACTGTTTTTT
CSGRVNEKLFF
>TRBD1|TRBJ2-2|TRBV28|NA|14
TGTGCCAGCAGGCGACAGGGGAGCGGCGGGGAGCTGTTTTTT
CASRRQGSGGELFF
>NA|TRBJ2-5|TRBV7-9|NA|14
TGTGCCAGCAGCTTACGGGGGAAGTGGGAGACCCAGTACTTC
CASSLRGKWETQYF
>NA|TRBJ2-3|TRBV19|NA|13
TGTGCCAGTAGCGAAGTGGGCACAGATACGCAGTATTTT
CASSEVGTDTQYF